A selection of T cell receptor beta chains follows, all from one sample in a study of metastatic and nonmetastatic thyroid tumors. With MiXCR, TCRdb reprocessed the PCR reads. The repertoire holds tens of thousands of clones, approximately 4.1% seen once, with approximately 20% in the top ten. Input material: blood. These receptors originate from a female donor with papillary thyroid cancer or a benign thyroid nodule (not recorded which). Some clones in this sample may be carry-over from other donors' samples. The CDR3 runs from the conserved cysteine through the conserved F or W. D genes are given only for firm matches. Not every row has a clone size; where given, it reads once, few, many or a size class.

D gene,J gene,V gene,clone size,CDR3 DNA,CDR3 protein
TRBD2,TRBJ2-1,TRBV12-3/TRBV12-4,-,TGTGCCAGCAGTTTCGCGGGGGTGACCTACAATGAGCAGTTCTTC,CASSFAGVTYNEQFF
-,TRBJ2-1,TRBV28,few,TGTTCCAGCAGCTCGCCGGTAGTGCAGTTCTTC,CSSSSPVVQFF
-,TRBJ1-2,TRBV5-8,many,TGTGCCAGCAGCAGGCTGGAGGGCTACACCTTC,CASSRLEGYTF
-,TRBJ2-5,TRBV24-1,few,TGTGCCACCAGTGATTCTCGACAGGTAGGAGAGACCCAGTACTTC,CATSDSRQVGETQYF
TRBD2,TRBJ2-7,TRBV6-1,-,TGTGCCAGCAGTCACTACCCGGGACTAGCGGGAGGTGAGCAGTACTTC,CASSHYPGLAGGEQYF
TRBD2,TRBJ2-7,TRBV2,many,TGTGCCAGCAGTGCCTCGACTAGCGGATCCTACGAGCAGTACTTC,CASSASTSGSYEQYF
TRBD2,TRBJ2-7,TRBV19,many,TGTGCCAGTAGTATCTTAGCGGGAGTGACGTACGAGCAGTACTTC,CASSILAGVTYEQYF
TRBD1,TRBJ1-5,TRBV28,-,TGTGCCAGCAGAGACCAGGGGGTTAGCAATCAGCCCCAGCATTTT,CASRDQGVSNQPQHF
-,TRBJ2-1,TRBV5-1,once,TGCGTCAGCAGCTCCCGGGACAGCGGGAAGAATGAGCAGTTCTTC,CVSSSRDSGKNEQFF
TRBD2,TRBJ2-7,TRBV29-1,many,TGCAGCGTTGTAACTTCTCTTATCCCGGGGGGCGAGCAGTACTTC,CSVVTSLIPGGEQYF
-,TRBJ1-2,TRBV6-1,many,TGTGCCAGCACCGGGACACCCTACTATGGCTACACCTTC,CASTGTPYYGYTF
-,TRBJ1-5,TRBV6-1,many,TGTGCCAGCAGTCGCCAGCCGAATAGCAATCAGCCCCAGCATTTT,CASSRQPNSNQPQHF
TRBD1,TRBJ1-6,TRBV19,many,TGTGCCAGTACGAAAGACCGGACAGGGATTAATTCACCCCTCCACTTT,CASTKDRTGINSPLHF
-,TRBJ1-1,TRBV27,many,TGTGCCAGCAGTTCTCGGGACACCCTGAACACTGAAGCTTTCTTT,CASSSRDTLNTEAFF
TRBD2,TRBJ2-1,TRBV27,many,TGTGCCAGCAGTTTAAGGGCTAGCGGAGGATTGTACAATGAGCAGTTCTTC,CASSLRASGGLYNEQFF
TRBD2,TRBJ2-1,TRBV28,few,TGTGCCAGCAGTTTAGCTGGACTAGCGGGAGGTAATGAGCAGTTCTTC,CASSLAGLAGGNEQFF
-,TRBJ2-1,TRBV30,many,TGTGCCTGGAGTGTTAAGGCCGAGGGTGAGCAGTTCTTC,CAWSVKAEGEQFF
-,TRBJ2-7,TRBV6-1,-,TGTGCCAGCAGCCGCAACAGGTATCGCTACGAGCAGTACTTC,CASSRNRYRYEQYF
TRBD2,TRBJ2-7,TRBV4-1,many,TGCGCCAGCAGCCAAGTACTAGCGGGGGACTACGAGCAGTACTTC,CASSQVLAGDYEQYF
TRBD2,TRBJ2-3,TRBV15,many,TGTGCCACCAGCAGATCTAGCGGGAGAGGTTCAGATACGCAGTATTTT,CATSRSSGRGSDTQYF
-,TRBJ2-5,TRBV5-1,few,TGCGCCAGCAGCGAGGGACCCAATCTAAGAGCGACCCAGTACTTC,CASSEGPNLRATQYF
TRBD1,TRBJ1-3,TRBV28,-,TGTGCTAGCAGTTCGGGGACAGGGACGTGGTCTGTAAACACCATATATTTT,CASSSGTGTWSVNTIYF
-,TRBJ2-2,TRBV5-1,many,TGCGCCAGCAGCGGTAGGAGGTCAAACACCGGGGAGCTGTTTTTT,CASSGRRSNTGELFF
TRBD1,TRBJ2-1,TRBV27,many,TGTGCCAGCAGATCTCCCGAGGGAACAGGGGGCTTCAAAAATGAGCAGTTCTTC,CASRSPEGTGGFKNEQFF
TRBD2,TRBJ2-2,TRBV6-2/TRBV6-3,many,TGTGCCAGCAGTTTTGAACCCGCCGGGACTATATTCTTTGCCACCGGGGAGCTGTTTTTT,CASSFEPAGTIFFATGELFF
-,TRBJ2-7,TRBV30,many,TGTGCCTGGAGCGGGTCTTTGGAGCAGTACTTC,CAWSGSLEQYF
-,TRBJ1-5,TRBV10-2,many,TGCGCCAGCAGCCAGGACTGGATCCCGAGTCAGCCCCAGCATTTT,CASSQDWIPSQPQHF
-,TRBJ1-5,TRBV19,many,TGTGCCAGTACCGCCCGGGACGGGTACAATCAGCCCCAGCATTTT,CASTARDGYNQPQHF
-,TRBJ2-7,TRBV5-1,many,TGCGCCAGCAGACAAGCAGGGGTATTTGCGGGGTACGAGCAGTACTTC,CASRQAGVFAGYEQYF
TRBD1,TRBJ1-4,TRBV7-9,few,TGTGCCAGCAGCCCACAGAGGACAGGGGGTGAAAAACTGTTTTTT,CASSPQRTGGEKLFF
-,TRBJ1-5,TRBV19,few,TGTGCCAGTAGAACTGTGCAGGGAGGGAATCAGCCCCAGCATTTT,CASRTVQGGNQPQHF
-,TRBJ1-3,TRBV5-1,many,TGCGCCAGCAGCCAGGGACGGAGGCGGGACACCATATATTTT,CASSQGRRRDTIYF
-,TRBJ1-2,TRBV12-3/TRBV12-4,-,TGTGCCAGCAGTCCGACCGATGGCGGGGTTAGGTTTGGCTACACCTTC,CASSPTDGGVRFGYTF
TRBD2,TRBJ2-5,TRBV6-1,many,TGTGCCAGCAGTTCGGCGGGGGCGGGGGGGGAGACCCAGTACTTC,CASSSAGAGGETQYF
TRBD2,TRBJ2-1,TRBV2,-,TGTGCCGGCAGGAGGACTAGCGGGAGTTTCTACAATGAGCAGTTCTTC,CAGRRTSGSFYNEQFF
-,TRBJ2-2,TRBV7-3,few,TGTGCCAGCAGCCCCGGGGCGGGCGGGGAGCTGTTTTTT,CASSPGAGGELFF
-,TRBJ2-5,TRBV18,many,TGTGCCAGCTCCCCCCAAGGCCCCCTAGAGACCCAGTACTTC,CASSPQGPLETQYF
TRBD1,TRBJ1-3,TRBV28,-,TGTGCCAGCAGTCGGGGACAGGCGCCTGGAAACACCATATATTTT,CASSRGQAPGNTIYF
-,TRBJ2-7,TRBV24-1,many,TGTGCCACCAGTGCCCAGGGCTCCTACGAGCAGTACTTC,CATSAQGSYEQYF
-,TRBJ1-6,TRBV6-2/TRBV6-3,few,TGTGCCAGCAGTTACGATGGGGGTGATTCACCAATCCACTTT,CASSYDGGDSPIHF
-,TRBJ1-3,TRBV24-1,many,TGTGCCAACCAGGGTGGAAGAAACACCATATATTTT,CANQGGRNTIYF